This section outlines one T cell receptor (beta chain) sequence together with its context. What it binds is unknown. Germline V lookup: CDR1 DFQATT, CDR2 SNEGSKA (reference sequence). The CDR3 covers 15 residues. Trimming cost V 0 bases and J 1 base, with 10 bases left between them. This sample was included in a study of early T cells in non-severe SARS-CoV-2 infection. About the study: Chains were unpaired, as sequencing was done on bulk RNA from unsorted whole blood.

Individual cDNA molecules received unique molecular identifiers. A single record per CDR3 protein comes from TCRdb applying MiXCR to the 5' RACE reads. Of around 72,000 distinct CDR3 sequences in the sample, roughly 9.1% were seen once. Broader study findings: Using VDJdb, the matching emphasized anti-spike CD8 responses while missing private and CD4 specificities.

The rearrangement uses TRBV20-1 and TRBJ2-1, with TRBD1 as a possible D gene (5 bases). The TCR was taken from an adult who was a healthcare worker with PCR-confirmed SARS-CoV-2 infection or an uninfected control (not recorded which). The material was whole blood, obtained at baseline. The CDR3: CSARDSRTSYNEQFF. CDR3 DNA sequence: TGCAGTGCTAGAGATAGCAGGACATCCTACAATGAGCAGTTCTTC.